This T cell receptor beta chain appears in the sequencing data of a study of Tregs in tolerant kidney transplant recipients. Study-level background: The nonmyeloablative bone marrow transplants came from related graft donors, with transient mixed chimerism.

This clone showed up just once. Its antigen is not identified. Assay used: immunoSEQ multiplex PCR; TCRdb lists only in-frame clones, some missing. Among about 110,000 clones, about 90% were seen once, and the ten largest hold about 0.31%. Unstimulated Tregs (CD4+CD25+CD127-) and CD4+CD25- non-Tregs were sorted from PBMCs. J gave up 3 bases and V 10 bases, and 8 bases lay outside the gene matches. CDR1 and CDR2 from the germline V gene are MNHEY and SMNVEV (reference sequence). CDR3 length: 13 amino acids. Study-wide results and caveats: Validation in larger populations is needed because few patients were studied. Some patients' samples used different primers over time, so nucleotide sequences weren't comparable.

The V and J genes are TRBV27 and TRBJ2-7, with TRBD1 matching over 8 bases. The clonotype was recovered from a human donor who received a combined kidney and bone marrow transplant. The sequencing here drew on CD4+ T cells from blood, taken before the transplant. The CDR3 nucleotides read TGTGCCACCCGGGGGACAGGAGGCTACGAGCAGTACTTC. Translated: CATRGTGGYEQYF.